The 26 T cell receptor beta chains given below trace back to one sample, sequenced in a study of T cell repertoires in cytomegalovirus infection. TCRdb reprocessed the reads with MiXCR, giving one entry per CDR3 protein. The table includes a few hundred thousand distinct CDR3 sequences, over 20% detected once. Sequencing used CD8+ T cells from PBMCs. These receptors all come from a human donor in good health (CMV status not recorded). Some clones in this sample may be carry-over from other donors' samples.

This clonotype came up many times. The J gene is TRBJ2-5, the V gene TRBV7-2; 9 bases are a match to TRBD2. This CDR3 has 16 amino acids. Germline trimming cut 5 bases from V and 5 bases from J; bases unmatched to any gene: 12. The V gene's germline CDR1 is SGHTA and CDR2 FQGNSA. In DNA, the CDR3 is TGTGCCAGCAGCCCGAGCGGGGGGCCCTCCCGGGAGACCCAGTACTTC. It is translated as CASSPSGGPSRETQYF.

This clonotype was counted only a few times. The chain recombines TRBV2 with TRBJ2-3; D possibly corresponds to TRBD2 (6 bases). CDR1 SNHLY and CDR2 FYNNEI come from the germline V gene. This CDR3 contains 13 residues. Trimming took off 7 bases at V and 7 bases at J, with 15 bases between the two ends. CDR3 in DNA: TGTGCCAGCACATCAGGAGGGCTGTATACGCAGTATTTT. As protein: CASTSGGLYTQYF.

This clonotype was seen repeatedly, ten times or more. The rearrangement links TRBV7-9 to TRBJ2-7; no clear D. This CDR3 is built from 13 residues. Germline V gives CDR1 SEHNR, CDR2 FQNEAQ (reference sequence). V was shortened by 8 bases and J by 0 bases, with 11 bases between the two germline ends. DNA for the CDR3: TGTGCCAGCGAGCTCCTGAGCTCCTACGAGCAGTACTTC. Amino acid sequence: CASELLSSYEQYF.

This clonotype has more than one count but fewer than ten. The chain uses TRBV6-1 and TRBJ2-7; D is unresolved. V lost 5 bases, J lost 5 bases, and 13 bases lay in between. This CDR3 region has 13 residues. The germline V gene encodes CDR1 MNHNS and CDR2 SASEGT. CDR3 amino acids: CASSPPGIHEQYF. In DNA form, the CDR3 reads TGTGCCAGCAGTCCCCCGGGTATCCACGAGCAGTACTTC.

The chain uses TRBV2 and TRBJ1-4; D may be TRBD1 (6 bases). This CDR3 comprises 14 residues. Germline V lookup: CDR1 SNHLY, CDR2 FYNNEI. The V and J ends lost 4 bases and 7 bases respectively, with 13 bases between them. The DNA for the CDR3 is TGTGCCAGCAGTGTTGGGGGGGGCGGTGAAAAACTGTTTTTT. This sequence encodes CASSVGGGGEKLFF. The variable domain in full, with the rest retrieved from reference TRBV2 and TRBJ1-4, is EPEVTQTPSHQVTQMGQEVILRCVPISNHLYFYWYRQILGQKVEFLVSFYNNEISEKSEIFDDQFSVERPDGSNFTLKIRSTKLEDSAMYFCASSVGGGGEKLFFGSGTQLSVL.

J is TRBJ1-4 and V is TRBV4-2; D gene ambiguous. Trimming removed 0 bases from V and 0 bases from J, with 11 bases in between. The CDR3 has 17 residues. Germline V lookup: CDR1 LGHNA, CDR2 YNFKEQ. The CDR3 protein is CASSQDPTRPTNEKLFF. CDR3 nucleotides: TGTGCCAGCAGCCAAGATCCGACCCGACCAACTAATGAAAAACTGTTTTTT.

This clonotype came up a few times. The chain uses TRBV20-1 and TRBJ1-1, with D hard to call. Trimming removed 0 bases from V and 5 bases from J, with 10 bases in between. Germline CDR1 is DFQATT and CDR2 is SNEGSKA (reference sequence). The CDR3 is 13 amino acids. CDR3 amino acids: CSARDIGRTEAFF. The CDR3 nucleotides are TGCAGTGCTAGAGATATAGGGAGAACTGAAGCTTTCTTT.

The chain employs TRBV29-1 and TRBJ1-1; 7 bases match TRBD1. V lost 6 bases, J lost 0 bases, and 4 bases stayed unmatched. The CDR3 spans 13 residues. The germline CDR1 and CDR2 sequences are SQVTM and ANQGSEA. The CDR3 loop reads CSVSGQMNTEAFF. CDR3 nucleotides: TGCAGCGTCTCGGGACAGATGAACACTGAAGCTTTCTTT. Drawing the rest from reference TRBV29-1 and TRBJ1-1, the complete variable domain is SAVISQKPSRDICQRGTSLTIQCQVDSQVTMMFWYRQQPGQSLTLIATANQGSEATYESGFVIDKFPISRPNLTFSTLTVSNMSPEDSSIYLCSVSGQMNTEAFFGQGTRLTVV.

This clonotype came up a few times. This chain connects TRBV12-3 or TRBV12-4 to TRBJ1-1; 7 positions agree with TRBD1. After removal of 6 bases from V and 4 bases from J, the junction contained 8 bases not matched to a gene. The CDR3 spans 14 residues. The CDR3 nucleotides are TGTGCCAGCAGCCTACAGGGGTCCGCCACTGAAGCTTTCTTT. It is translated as CASSLQGSATEAFF.

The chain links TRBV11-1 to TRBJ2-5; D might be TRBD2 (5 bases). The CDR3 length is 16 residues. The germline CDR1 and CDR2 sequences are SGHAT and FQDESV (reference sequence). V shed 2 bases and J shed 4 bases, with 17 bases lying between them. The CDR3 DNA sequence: TGTGCCAGCAGCTTACTTCCGGGATCGGTAGCAGAGACCCAGTACTTC. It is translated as CASSLLPGSVAETQYF.

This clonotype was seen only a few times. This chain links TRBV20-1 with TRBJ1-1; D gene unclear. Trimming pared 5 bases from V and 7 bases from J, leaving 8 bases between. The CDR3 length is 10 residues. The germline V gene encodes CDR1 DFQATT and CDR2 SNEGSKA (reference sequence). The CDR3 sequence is CSAGEGEAFF. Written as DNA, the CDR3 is TGCAGTGCTGGGGAAGGTGAAGCTTTCTTT.

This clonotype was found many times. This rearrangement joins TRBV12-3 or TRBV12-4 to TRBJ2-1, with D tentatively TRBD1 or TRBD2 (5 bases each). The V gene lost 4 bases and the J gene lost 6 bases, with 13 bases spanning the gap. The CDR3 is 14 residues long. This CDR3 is CASSSPTGGNEQFF. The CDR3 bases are TGTGCCAGCAGTTCTCCGACTGGGGGCAATGAGCAGTTCTTC.

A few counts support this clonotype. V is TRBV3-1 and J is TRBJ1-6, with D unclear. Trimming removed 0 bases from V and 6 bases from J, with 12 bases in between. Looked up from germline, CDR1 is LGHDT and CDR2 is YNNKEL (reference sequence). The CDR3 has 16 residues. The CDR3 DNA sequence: TGTGCCAGCAGCCAAGATCTCTACCGGGTTAATTCACCCCTCCACTTT. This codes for CASSQDLYRVNSPLHF.

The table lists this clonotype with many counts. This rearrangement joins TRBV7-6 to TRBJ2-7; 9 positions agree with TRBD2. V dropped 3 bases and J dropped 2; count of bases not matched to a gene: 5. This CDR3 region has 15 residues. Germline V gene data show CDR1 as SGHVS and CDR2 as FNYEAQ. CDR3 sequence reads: CASSFSGLATYEQYF. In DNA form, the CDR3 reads TGTGCCAGCAGCTTCTCAGGACTAGCGACCTACGAGCAGTACTTC.

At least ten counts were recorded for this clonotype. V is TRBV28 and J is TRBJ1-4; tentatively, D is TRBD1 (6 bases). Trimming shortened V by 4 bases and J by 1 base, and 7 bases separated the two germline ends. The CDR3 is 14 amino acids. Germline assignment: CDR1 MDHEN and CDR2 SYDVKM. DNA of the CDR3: TGTGCCAGCAGTTCCAGGGGAACTAATGAAAAACTGTTTTTT. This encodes CASSSRGTNEKLFF.

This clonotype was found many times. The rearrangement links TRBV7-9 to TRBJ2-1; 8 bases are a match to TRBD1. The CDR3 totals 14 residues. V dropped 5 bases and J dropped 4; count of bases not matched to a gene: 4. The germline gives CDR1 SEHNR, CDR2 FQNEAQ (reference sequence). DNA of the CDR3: TGTGCCAGCAGCCCGGGACAGGATTACAATGAGCAGTTCTTC. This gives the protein CASSPGQDYNEQFF.

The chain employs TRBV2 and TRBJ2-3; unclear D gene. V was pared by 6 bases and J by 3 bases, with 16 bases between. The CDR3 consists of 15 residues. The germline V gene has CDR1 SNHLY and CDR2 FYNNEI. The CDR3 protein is CASRRLPWATDTQYF. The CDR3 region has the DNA TGTGCCAGCAGGAGATTACCGTGGGCGACAGATACGCAGTATTTT.

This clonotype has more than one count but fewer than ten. CDR3 sequence reads: CASSLNLGGNYGYTF. DNA of the CDR3: TGTGCCAGCAGCCTGAACCTGGGCGGGAACTATGGCTACACCTTC. The chain joins TRBV7-3 to TRBJ1-2; D gene ambiguous. Germline loops: CDR1 SGHTA, CDR2 FQGTGA. The CDR3 contains 15 residues. V was shortened by 5 bases and J by 2 bases, with 15 bases between the two germline ends.

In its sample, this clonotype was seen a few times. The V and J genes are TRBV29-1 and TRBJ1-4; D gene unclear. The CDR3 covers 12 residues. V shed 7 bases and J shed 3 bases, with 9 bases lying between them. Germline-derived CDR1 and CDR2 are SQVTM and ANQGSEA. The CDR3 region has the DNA TGCAGCGCGGAGCGATCTAATGAAAAACTGTTTTTT. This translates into CSAERSNEKLFF.

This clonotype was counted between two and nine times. The DNA for the CDR3 is TGTGCCAGCAGTGTTGCGAGCACAAACACTGAAGCTTTCTTT. Translating gives CASSVASTNTEAFF. The gene calls are TRBV6-4 and TRBJ1-1; D gene uncertain. V was clipped by 4 bases and J by 2 bases, with 11 bases between them. Germline CDR1 is MRHNA and CDR2 is SNTAGT. The CDR3 sequence is 14 residues long.

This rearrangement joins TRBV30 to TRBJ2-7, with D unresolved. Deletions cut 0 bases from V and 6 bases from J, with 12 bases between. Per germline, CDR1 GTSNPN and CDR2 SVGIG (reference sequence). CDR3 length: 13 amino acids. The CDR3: CAWSVGPRREQYF. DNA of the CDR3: TGTGCCTGGAGTGTAGGTCCCCGGCGCGAGCAGTACTTC.

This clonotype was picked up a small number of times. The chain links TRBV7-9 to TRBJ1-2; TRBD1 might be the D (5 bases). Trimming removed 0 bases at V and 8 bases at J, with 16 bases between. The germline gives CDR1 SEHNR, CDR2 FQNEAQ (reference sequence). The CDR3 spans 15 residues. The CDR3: CASSLASRGDEGYTF. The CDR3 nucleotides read TGTGCCAGCAGCTTAGCCTCTCGAGGGGACGAAGGCTACACCTTC.

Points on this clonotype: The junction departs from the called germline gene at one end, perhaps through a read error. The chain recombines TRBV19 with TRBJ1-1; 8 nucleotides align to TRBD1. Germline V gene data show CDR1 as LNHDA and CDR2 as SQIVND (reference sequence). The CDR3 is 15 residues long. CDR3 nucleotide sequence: TGTGGCAGTAGTATGTCCGACAGGGGCTACACTGAAGCTTTCTTT. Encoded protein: CGSSMSDRGYTEAFF.

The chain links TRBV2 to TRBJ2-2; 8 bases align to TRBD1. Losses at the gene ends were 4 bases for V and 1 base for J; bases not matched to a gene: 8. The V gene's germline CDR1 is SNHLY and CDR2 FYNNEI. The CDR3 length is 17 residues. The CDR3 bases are TGTGCCAGCAGTGTACCCGGGACAGGAAAGAACACCGGGGAGCTGTTTTTT. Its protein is CASSVPGTGKNTGELFF.

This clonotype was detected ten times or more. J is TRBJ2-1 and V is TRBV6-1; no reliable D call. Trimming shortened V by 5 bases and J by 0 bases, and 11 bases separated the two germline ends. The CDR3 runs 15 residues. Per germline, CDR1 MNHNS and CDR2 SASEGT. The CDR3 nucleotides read TGTGCCAGCAGTTCCCCCAGGCTCTCCTACAATGAGCAGTTCTTC. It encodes CASSSPRLSYNEQFF.

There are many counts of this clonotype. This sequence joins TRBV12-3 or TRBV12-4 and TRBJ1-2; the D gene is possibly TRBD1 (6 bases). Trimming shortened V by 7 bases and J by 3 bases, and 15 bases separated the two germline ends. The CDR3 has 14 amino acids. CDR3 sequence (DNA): TGTGCCAGCACCTTGGACAGCTTGTACTATGGCTACACCTTC. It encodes CASTLDSLYYGYTF.